This T cell receptor beta chain came from a study of TIL therapy for anti-PD-1-resistant metastatic lung cancer. In the study overall: Tumors were harvested before any PD-1/PD-L1 blockade. Most patients had lung adenocarcinoma; several tumors were EGFR-mutant, two ALK-rearranged; half smoked currently or formerly.

The time point denotes: pre-treatment sample, taken before nivolumab and TIL therapy. Germline V gene lookup returns CDR1 SQVTM and CDR2 ANQGSEA. The V segment lost 4 bases and the J segment 3 bases; nucleotides outside the gene matches: 5. The CDR3 contains 14 residues. Sequencing used immunoSEQ v3. Profiling relied on immunoSEQ multiplex PCR, and the TCRdb table lists in-frame clones only, not all of them. Of 54,000 or so clones in the sample, around 86% are singletons; the top ten hold just over 2.5%. Sequencing was performed on blood, taken at baseline. The TCR sequence derives from a person aged 25-85 years with non-small cell lung cancer. The chain uses TRBV29-1 and TRBJ2-3, with 9 bases lining up with TRBD2. For the CDR3, the DNA is TGCAGCGTTGGCGGTAGCGGGGGAACAGATACGCAGTATTTT. Translated, it gives CSVGGSGGTDTQYF.